What follows are 21 T cell receptor beta chains derived from one specimen sequenced in a study of blood T cell repertoires in COVID-19. Sequencing was performed with immunoSEQ multiplex PCR; in TCRdb, only in-frame clones are kept and a portion is missing. This table holds roughly 380,000 clones, approximately 89% found once. Sequences were obtained from peripheral blood. The receptors originated from a woman in her thirties or forties with COVID-19, enrolled during active disease.

The chain recombines TRBV6-5 with TRBJ1-6; D gene ambiguous. Trimming shortened V by 4 bases and J by 3 bases, and 13 bases separated the two germline ends. CDR1 MNHEY and CDR2 SVGAGI come from the germline V gene. CDR3 size: 16 residues. CDR3 in amino acids: CASSSGRQIYNSPLHF. The DNA of the CDR3 is TGTGCCAGCAGTTCAGGCCGCCAGATCTATAATTCACCCCTCCACTTT.

The rearrangement links TRBV29-1 to TRBJ2-3, with 8 bases aligning to TRBD1. Looked up from germline, CDR1 is SQVTM and CDR2 is ANQGSEA. V lost 2 bases and J lost 5; bases outside the gene matches: 6. The CDR3 spans 14 residues. CDR3: CSVESPRGQDTQYF. In DNA form, the CDR3 reads TGCAGCGTTGAAAGCCCCAGGGGGCAAGATACGCAGTATTTT.

The chain couples TRBV5-1 to TRBJ1-1, with 7 bases matching TRBD1. This CDR3 region has 16 residues. CDR1 SGHRS and CDR2 YFSETQ come from the germline V gene. V dropped 0 bases and J dropped 0; count of bases not matched to a gene: 5. This CDR3 reads CASSLGSGGMNTEAFF. DNA of the CDR3: TGCGCCAGCAGCTTGGGGTCAGGGGGAATGAACACTGAAGCTTTCTTT.

The chain couples TRBV29-1 to TRBJ1-5; 8 bases are shared with TRBD1. Per germline, CDR1 SQVTM and CDR2 ANQGSEA. Unmatched junction bases numbered 9, after V lost 1 base and J lost 1 base. This CDR3 has 17 residues. The CDR3 loop is CSVEVTRGPWSNQPQHF. The CDR3 region has the DNA TGCAGCGTTGAAGTTACCAGGGGGCCCTGGAGCAATCAGCCCCAGCATTTT.

The gene calls are TRBV6-6 and TRBJ1-6; 7 positions agree with TRBD1. The J segment lost 2 bases and the V segment lost 6 bases, leaving 4 bases of the junction unmatched. Germline V gene sequence: CDR1 MNHNY, CDR2 SVGAGI (reference sequence). This CDR3 has 15 amino acids. As DNA, the CDR3 is TGTGCCAGCAGCTTAACAGGGGCCTATAATTCACCCCTCCACTTT. It specifies CASSLTGAYNSPLHF.

This rearrangement joins TRBV4-1 to TRBJ2-7; 11 bases are shared with TRBD1. The J segment lost 6 bases and the V segment lost 6 bases, leaving 7 bases of the junction unmatched. The CDR3 loop spans 14 amino acids. Germline V lookup: CDR1 MGHRA, CDR2 YSYEKL. The CDR3 nucleotides read TGCGCCAGCAGACCGGGACAGGGGGTCGGCGAGCAGTACTTC. Translation: CASRPGQGVGEQYF.

V and J are TRBV30 and TRBJ1-1; D gene unclear. The CDR3 has 11 residues. CDR1 is GTSNPN and CDR2 is SVGIG in the germline V gene (reference sequence). The germline V and J ends were trimmed by 2 bases and 5 bases, with 6 bases remaining between them. The CDR3 region has the DNA TGTGCCTGGAGTCCAGTAACTGAAGCTTTCTTT. This gives the protein CAWSPVTEAFF. The variable domain in full, with the rest retrieved from reference TRBV30 and TRBJ1-1, is SQTIHQWPATLVQPVGSPLSLECTVEGTSNPNLYWYRQAAGRGLQLLFYSVGIGQISSEVPQNLSASRPQDRQFILSSKKLLLSDSGFYLCAWSPVTEAFFGQGTRLTVV.

This clone has a handful of counts. The J gene is TRBJ1-2, the V gene TRBV27; 9 positions match TRBD1. The J segment lost 8 bases and the V segment lost 1 base, leaving 8 bases of the junction unmatched. CDR3 size: 15 residues. Per germline, CDR1 MNHEY and CDR2 SMNVEV (reference sequence). For the CDR3, the DNA is TGTGCCAGCAGTTTATGGTCCGGGACAGGGAAGGGCTACACCTTC. It encodes CASSLWSGTGKGYTF.

The rearrangement uses TRBV6-2 or TRBV6-3 and TRBJ2-7; D gene unclear. The germline V gene has CDR1 MNHEY and CDR2 SVGEGT. The CDR3 contains 12 residues. Trimming cost V 5 bases and J 4 bases, with 9 bases left between them. CDR3 DNA: TGTGCCAGCAGTGCTTACAGTTACGAGCAGTACTTC. Protein sequence: CASSAYSYEQYF.

The V gene is TRBV5-1, the J gene TRBJ1-4; TRBD1 matches 8 bases. This CDR3 comprises 14 residues. The V segment lost 4 bases and the J segment 8 bases; nucleotides outside the gene matches: 7. CDR1 and CDR2 from the germline V gene are SGHRS and YFSETQ. Written as DNA, the CDR3 is TGCGCCAGCAGCCCGACAGGGGAAGGGGAAAAACTGTTTTTT. Translating it yields CASSPTGEGEKLFF.

The chain is built from TRBV5-5 and TRBJ1-3; 10 bases are a match to TRBD1. J gave up 2 bases and V 1 base, and 9 bases lay outside the gene matches. This CDR3 comprises 18 residues. The germline gives CDR1 SGHKS, CDR2 YYEKEE (reference sequence). CDR3 sequence: CASSLWDRGKVAGNTIYF. CDR3 in DNA: TGTGCCAGCAGCTTGTGGGACAGGGGTAAAGTAGCTGGAAACACCATATATTTT.

The V and J genes are TRBV7-9 and TRBJ2-2, with 11 bases aligning to TRBD1. This CDR3 comprises 17 residues. Germline V gives CDR1 SEHNR, CDR2 FQNEAQ (reference sequence). The J segment lost 1 base and the V segment lost 5 bases, leaving 6 bases of the junction unmatched. In nucleotides, the CDR3 is TGTGCCAGCAGCCCACCCGGGACAGGGGGGAACACCGGGGAGCTGTTTTTT. It yields the protein CASSPPGTGGNTGELFF.

V gene TRBV19 combines with J gene TRBJ1-6, with a tentative D call TRBD1 (5 bases). V was pared by 5 bases and J by 7 bases, with 21 bases between. CDR1 is LNHDA, CDR2 SQIVND, per germline (reference sequence). The CDR3 is 17 amino acids. The CDR3 spells CASSRSTGPPGNSPLHF. The CDR3 nucleotides are TGTGCCAGTAGTCGTTCTACAGGTCCCCCCGGGAATTCACCCCTCCACTTT.

The V and J genes are TRBV7-2 and TRBJ2-2; 7 bases are shared with TRBD2. V trimming: 1 base; J trimming: 1 base; junction bases outside the gene matches: 0. CDR3 length equals 15 residues. The germline V gene encodes CDR1 SGHTA and CDR2 FQGNSA. The CDR3 nucleotides read TGTGCCAGCAGCTTAGGCGGGGGGAACACCGGGGAGCTGTTTTTT. Its translation: CASSLGGGNTGELFF.

This clone was detected once. The chain is built from TRBV12-3 or TRBV12-4 and TRBJ2-5; TRBD1 matches 7 bases. This CDR3 region has 12 residues. With V trimmed by 5 bases and J by 5 bases, 2 bases remained unmatched. CDR3 protein: CASSRGRETQYF. As DNA, the CDR3 is TGTGCCAGCAGTAGGGGGCGGGAGACCCAGTACTTC.

This clone was counted a few times. The chain joins TRBV11-1 to TRBJ1-2, with 7 bases fitting TRBD1. The V gene's germline CDR1 is SGHAT and CDR2 FQDESV (reference sequence). J gave up 4 bases and V 1 base, and 3 bases lay outside the gene matches. The CDR3 length is 14 residues. The CDR3 DNA follows: TGTGCCAGCAGCTTAGGGACAGGAGTCTATGGCTACACCTTC. Protein sequence: CASSLGTGVYGYTF.

The chain couples TRBV15 to TRBJ2-3, with 9 nucleotides matching TRBD2. The CDR3 has 17 amino acids. Germline V lookup: CDR1 LNHNV, CDR2 YYDKDF (reference sequence). V trimming: 2 bases; J trimming: 0 bases; junction bases outside the gene matches: 6. DNA of the CDR3: TGTGCCACCAGCAGACTTTCTAGCGGGGCTAGCACAGATACGCAGTATTTT. Its translation is CATSRLSSGASTDTQYF.

This chain links TRBV27 with TRBJ1-6; tentative D call: TRBD1 (5 bases). From germline, CDR1 is MNHEY and CDR2 SMNVEV (reference sequence). The CDR3 runs to 13 residues. Trimming stripped 5 bases from V and 10 bases from J, with 12 bases between. The CDR3, as DNA: TGTGCCAGCAGTCTCACAGGCGCCTCACCCCTCCACTTT. Translated: CASSLTGASPLHF.

The J gene is TRBJ2-7, the V gene TRBV7-2, with D possibly matching TRBD1 (6 bases). The germline V and J ends were trimmed by 5 bases and 3 bases, with 8 bases remaining between them. Germline values: CDR1 SGHTA, CDR2 FQGNSA. The CDR3 loop spans 12 amino acids. CDR3: CASSRTVYEQYF. Written as DNA, the CDR3 is TGTGCCAGCAGCCGGACAGTCTACGAGCAGTACTTC.

The chain is built from TRBV7-2 and TRBJ1-1, with TRBD1 matching over 7 bases. Germline CDR1 SGHTA, CDR2 FQGNSA. CDR3 length: 14 residues. Losses at the gene ends were 5 bases for V and 4 bases for J; bases not matched to a gene: 7. The CDR3 region is CASSPQGGGTEAFF. In nucleotides, the CDR3 is TGTGCCAGCAGCCCCCAGGGGGGCGGCACTGAAGCTTTCTTT.

V gene TRBV6-5 combines with J gene TRBJ2-2; maybe TRBD1 (5 bases). Germline assignment: CDR1 MNHEY and CDR2 SVGAGI. The CDR3 consists of 15 residues. Between the trimmed V and J ends, which lost 2 bases and 3 bases, there was a span of 10 bases. The CDR3 is CASSYDGRDTGELFF. CDR3 bases: TGTGCCAGCAGTTACGATGGCAGGGACACCGGGGAGCTGTTTTTT.